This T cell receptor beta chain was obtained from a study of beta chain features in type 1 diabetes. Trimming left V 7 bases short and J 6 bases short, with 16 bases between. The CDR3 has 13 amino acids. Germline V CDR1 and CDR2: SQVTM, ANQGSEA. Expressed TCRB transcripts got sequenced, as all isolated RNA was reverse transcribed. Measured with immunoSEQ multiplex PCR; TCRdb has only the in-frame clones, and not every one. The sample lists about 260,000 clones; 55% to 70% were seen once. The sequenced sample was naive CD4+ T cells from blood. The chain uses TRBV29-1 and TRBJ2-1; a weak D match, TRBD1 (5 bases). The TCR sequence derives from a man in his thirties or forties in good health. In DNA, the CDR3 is TGCAGCGCGAGAAGGGGAACAGGCAATGAGCAGTTCTTC. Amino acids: CSARRGTGNEQFF.